This T cell receptor (beta chain) was sequenced in a study of metastatic and nonmetastatic thyroid tumors. Study-level points and caveats: Malignant thyroid tumors reportedly had TCR beta diversity that was significantly higher than in benign nodules, in blood and tumor.

The CDR3 runs 16 residues. Germline CDR1 is SGHAT and CDR2 is FQNNGV. The V and J ends lost 4 bases and 2 bases respectively, with 18 bases between them. Ahead of thyroid surgery, no patient had received treatment of any kind. This clone occurred once. Its antigen is as yet unknown. Original analysis: Using the CDR3 differences seen across clinicopathological groups, the authors built a distant-metastasis classifier for papillary thyroid cancer, which was meant to discriminate distant-metastatic patients. MiXCR re-clonotyped the PCR reads for TCRdb. TCRdb, not the authors, supplied the V and J calls. The table has around 36,000 clones, 29% seen once.

The sequenced sample consisted of blood. The receptor was isolated from a female donor with papillary thyroid cancer or a benign thyroid nodule (not recorded which). Some clones in this sample may be carry-over from other donors' samples. J is TRBJ2-7 and V is TRBV11-2; possibly TRBD1 for D (5 bases). This CDR3 reads CASSSLQGRFAYEQYF. CDR3 DNA: TGTGCCAGCAGCTCCCTCCAGGGAAGATTTGCCTACGAGCAGTACTTC.